The 11 T cell receptor beta chains reported below all come from one sample, sequenced in a study of CD8+ T cells in alopecia areata. Treatment of the sample: oral pan-JAK inhibitor, 5-10 mg twice daily. Following RNA extraction, reverse transcription yielded cDNA that acted as the sequencing template. Here immunoSEQ multiplex PCR was the method, and the copy in TCRdb shows in-frame clones only, minus some. Of 65,000 to 75,000 clones listed, over 25% were seen once; the top ten hold 15%. The specimen comprised CD8+ T cells sorted from blood, sampled at week 4, from a patient treated with tofacitinib. Receptors were obtained from a human donor with alopecia areata.

This sequence joins TRBV29-1 and TRBJ2-1; 8 nucleotides line up with TRBD1. The V segment lost 4 bases and the J segment 2 bases; nucleotides outside the gene matches: 1. Germline V gene data show CDR1 as SQVTM and CDR2 as ANQGSEA. There are 13 residues in the CDR3. The CDR3 bases are TGCAGCGTTGGGGACAGGACCTACAATGAGCAGTTCTTC. Its protein product is CSVGDRTYNEQFF.

J is TRBJ2-5 and V is TRBV27; D might be TRBD2 (6 bases). Per germline, CDR1 MNHEY and CDR2 SMNVEV (reference sequence). The CDR3 extends over 13 amino acids. Between the trimmed V and J ends, which lost 5 bases and 5 bases, there was a span of 12 bases. CDR3 residues: CASSPGTYETQYF. In nucleotides, the CDR3 is TGTGCCAGCAGTCCCGGGACTTACGAGACCCAGTACTTC.

The table lists this clone with a few counts. The CDR3 here is CASSLAQQGRSYNEQFF. CDR3 bases: TGCGCCAGCAGCTTGGCCCAACAGGGTCGGTCCTACAATGAGCAGTTCTTC. The rearrangement joins TRBV5-1 to TRBJ2-1; D perhaps matches TRBD1 (6 bases). There are 17 residues in the CDR3. Trimming took 0 bases from V and 1 from J, leaving 14 bases between them. CDR1 and CDR2 from the germline V gene are SGHRS and YFSETQ.

V gene TRBV29-1 combines with J gene TRBJ2-5, with TRBD1 as a possible D gene (6 bases). V lost 0 bases to trimming and J lost 5 bases, with 10 bases between them. Germline-derived CDR1 and CDR2 are SQVTM and ANQGSEA. This CDR3 is 13 amino acids long. The CDR3 protein is CSVEEDRLETQYF. In nucleotides, the CDR3 is TGCAGCGTTGAAGAGGACAGACTCGAGACCCAGTACTTC.

This clone was seen a few times. The chain recombines TRBV19 with TRBJ2-1; D remains ambiguous. The CDR3 runs to 15 residues. Trimming shortened V by 5 bases and J by 3 bases, and 14 bases separated the two germline ends. Germline V lookup: CDR1 LNHDA, CDR2 SQIVND (reference sequence). This chain's CDR3 is CASSPQNWDYNEQFF. The CDR3 DNA reads TGTGCCAGTAGTCCCCAGAATTGGGACTACAATGAGCAGTTCTTC.

The J gene is TRBJ2-5, the V gene TRBV29-1; maybe TRBD1 (5 bases). The CDR3 runs to 13 residues. V was cut by 2 bases and J by 1 base, with 8 bases left in between. Germline CDR1 reads SQVTM; CDR2 reads ANQGSEA. The CDR3 sequence is CSVERGGQETQYF. DNA for the CDR3: TGCAGCGTTGAAAGGGGCGGCCAAGAGACCCAGTACTTC.

The chain couples TRBV7-9 to TRBJ2-1; 7 bases match TRBD2. Germline V gene data show CDR1 as SEHNR and CDR2 as FQNEAQ (reference sequence). V trimming: 8 bases; J trimming: 8 bases; junction bases outside the gene matches: 9. The CDR3 sequence is 13 residues long. Written as DNA, the CDR3 is TGTGCCAGCGGAGTCGGCGGGAGCTATGAGCAGTTCTTC. Its translation: CASGVGGSYEQFF.

In this sample, this clone turned up once. A far larger clone is one base from this, pointing to a likely read error. The CDR3 region has the DNA TGTGCCAGCAGCTTCGGGACCACTGAAGCTTTCTTT. This translates into CASSFGTTEAFF. The chain combines TRBV5-3 with TRBJ1-1, with D possibly matching TRBD1 (5 bases). TRBV5-3 is an open reading frame, and its role is uncertain. The CDR3 loop spans 12 amino acids.

The chain employs TRBV11-3 and TRBJ2-2; 9 bases line up with TRBD1. The CDR3 length is 15 residues. Germline V gives CDR1 SGHNT, CDR2 YENEEA. V lost 5 bases to trimming and J lost 4 bases; unmatched junction nucleotides: 5. The CDR3 sequence is CASSPSTGGTGELFF. The CDR3 region has the DNA TGTGCCAGCAGCCCTTCGACAGGGGGCACCGGGGAGCTGTTTTTT.

The table lists this clone with a few counts. The chain employs TRBV11-1 and TRBJ2-7; 7 bases line up with TRBD2. Germline loops: CDR1 SGHAT, CDR2 FQDESV (reference sequence). This CDR3 has 15 amino acids. The V and J ends lost 1 base and 0 bases, in that order; junction bases with no gene match: 3. DNA for the CDR3: TGTGCCAGCAGCTTAGGAGCGGGGAGCTCCTACGAGCAGTACTTC. The encoded protein is CASSLGAGSSYEQYF.

This rearrangement joins TRBV30 to TRBJ1-2; D ambiguous. V lost 2 bases and J lost 7, with 14 bases in between. CDR3 length equals 13 residues. CDR1 GTSNPN and CDR2 SVGIG come from the germline V gene (reference sequence). CDR3 sequence (DNA): TGTGCCTGGAGTCTTGGGATAGGTGGTGGCTACACCTTC. This encodes CAWSLGIGGGYTF. The variable domain in full, with the rest retrieved from reference TRBV30 and TRBJ1-2, is SQTIHQWPATLVQPVGSPLSLECTVEGTSNPNLYWYRQAAGRGLQLLFYSVGIGQISSEVPQNLSASRPQDRQFILSSKKLLLSDSGFYLCAWSLGIGGGYTFGSGTRLTVV.